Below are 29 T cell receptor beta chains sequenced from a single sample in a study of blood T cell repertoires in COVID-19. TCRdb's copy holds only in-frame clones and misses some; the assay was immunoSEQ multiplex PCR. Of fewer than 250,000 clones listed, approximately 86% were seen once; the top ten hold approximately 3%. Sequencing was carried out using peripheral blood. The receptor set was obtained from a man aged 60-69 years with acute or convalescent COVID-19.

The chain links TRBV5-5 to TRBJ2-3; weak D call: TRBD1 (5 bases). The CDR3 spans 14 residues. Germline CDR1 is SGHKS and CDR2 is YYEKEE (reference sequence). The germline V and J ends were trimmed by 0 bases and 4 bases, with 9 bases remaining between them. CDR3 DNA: TGTGCCAGCAGCTTGGGGGTAGGGGCAGATACGCAGTATTTT. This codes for CASSLGVGADTQYF.

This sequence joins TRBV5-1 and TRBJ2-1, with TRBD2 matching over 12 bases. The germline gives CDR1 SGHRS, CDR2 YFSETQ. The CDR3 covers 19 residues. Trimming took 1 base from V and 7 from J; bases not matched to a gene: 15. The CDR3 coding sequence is TGCGCCAGCAGCTTGTCGGCTAGCGGGGGGGCCTTGCGGGTGAATGAGCAGTTCTTC. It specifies CASSLSASGGALRVNEQFF.

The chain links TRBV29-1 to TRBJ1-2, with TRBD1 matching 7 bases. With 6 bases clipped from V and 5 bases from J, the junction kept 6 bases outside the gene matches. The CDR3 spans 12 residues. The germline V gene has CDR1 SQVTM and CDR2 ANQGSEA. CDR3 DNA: TGCAGCGTAGTAGACAGGGATTATGGCTACACCTTC. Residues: CSVVDRDYGYTF.

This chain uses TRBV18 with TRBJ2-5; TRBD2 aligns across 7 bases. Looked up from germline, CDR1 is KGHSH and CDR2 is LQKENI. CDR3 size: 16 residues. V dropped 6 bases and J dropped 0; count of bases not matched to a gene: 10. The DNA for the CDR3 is TGTGCCAGCTCTCAAATCGTCGGGGGGTACCAAGAGACCCAGTACTTC. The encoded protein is CASSQIVGGYQETQYF.

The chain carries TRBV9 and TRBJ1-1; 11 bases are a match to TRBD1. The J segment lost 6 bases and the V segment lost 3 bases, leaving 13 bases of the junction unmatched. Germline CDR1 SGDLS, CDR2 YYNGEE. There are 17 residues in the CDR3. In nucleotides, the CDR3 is TGTGCCAGCAGCGCCAGCGGTCGGACAGGGGGCTTCGCTGAAGCTTTCTTT. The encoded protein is CASSASGRTGGFAEAFF.

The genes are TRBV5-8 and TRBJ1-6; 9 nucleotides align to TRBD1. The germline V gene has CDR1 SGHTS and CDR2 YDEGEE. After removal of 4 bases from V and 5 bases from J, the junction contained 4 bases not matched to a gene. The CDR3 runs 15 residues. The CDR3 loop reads CASSLGTGHNSPLHF. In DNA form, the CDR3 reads TGTGCCAGCAGCCTCGGGACAGGGCATAATTCACCCCTCCACTTT.

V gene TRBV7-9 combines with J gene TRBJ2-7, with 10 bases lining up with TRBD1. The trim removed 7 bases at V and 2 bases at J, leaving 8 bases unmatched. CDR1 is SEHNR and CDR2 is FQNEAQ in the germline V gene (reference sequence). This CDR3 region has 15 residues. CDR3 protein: CASTFPGTGAYEQYF. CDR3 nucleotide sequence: TGTGCCAGCACCTTTCCCGGGACAGGGGCCTACGAGCAGTACTTC.

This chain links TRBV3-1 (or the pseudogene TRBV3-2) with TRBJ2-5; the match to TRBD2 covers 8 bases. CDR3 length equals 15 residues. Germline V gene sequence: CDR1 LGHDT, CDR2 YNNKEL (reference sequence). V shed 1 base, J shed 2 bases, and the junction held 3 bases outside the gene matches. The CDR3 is CASSQAGGRQETQYF. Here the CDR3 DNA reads TGTGCCAGCAGCCAAGCGGGGGGGAGGCAAGAGACCCAGTACTTC.

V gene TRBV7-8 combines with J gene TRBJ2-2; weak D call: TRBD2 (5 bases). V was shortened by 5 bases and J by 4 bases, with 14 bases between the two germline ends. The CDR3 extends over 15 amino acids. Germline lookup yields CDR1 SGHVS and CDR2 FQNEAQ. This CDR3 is CASSRGLLVTGELFF. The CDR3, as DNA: TGTGCCAGCAGCCGAGGACTCCTAGTCACCGGGGAGCTGTTTTTT.

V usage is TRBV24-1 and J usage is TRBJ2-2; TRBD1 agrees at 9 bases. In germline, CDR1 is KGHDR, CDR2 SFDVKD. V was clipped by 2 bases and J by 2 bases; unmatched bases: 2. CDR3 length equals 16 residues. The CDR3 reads CATSDSTGGNTGELFF. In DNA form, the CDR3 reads TGTGCCACCAGTGATTCGACAGGGGGAAACACCGGGGAGCTGTTTTTT.

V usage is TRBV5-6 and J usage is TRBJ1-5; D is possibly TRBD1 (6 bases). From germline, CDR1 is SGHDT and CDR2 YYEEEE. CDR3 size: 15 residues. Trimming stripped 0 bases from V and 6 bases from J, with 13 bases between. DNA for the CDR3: TGTGCCAGCAGCTTGGGGCAGGGGCGTAGTCAGCCCCAGCATTTT. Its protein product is CASSLGQGRSQPQHF.

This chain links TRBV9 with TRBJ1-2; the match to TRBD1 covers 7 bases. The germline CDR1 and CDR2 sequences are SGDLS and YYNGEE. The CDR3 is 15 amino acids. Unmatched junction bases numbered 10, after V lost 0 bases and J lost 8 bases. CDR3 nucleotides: TGTGCCAGCAGCGTAGCATCGGACAGGTCTCAGGGCTACACCTTC. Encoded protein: CASSVASDRSQGYTF. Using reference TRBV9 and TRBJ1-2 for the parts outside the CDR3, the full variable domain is DSGVTQTPKHLITATGQRVTLRCSPRSGDLSVYWYQQSLDQGLQFLIQYYNGEERAKGNILERFSAQQFPDLHSELNLSSLELGDSALYFCASSVASDRSQGYTFGSGTRLTVV.

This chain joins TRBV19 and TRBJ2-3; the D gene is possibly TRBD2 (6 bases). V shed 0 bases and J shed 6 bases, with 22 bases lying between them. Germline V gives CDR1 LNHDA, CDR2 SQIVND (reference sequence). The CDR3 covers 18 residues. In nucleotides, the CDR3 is TGTGCCAGTAGTATAGAGACCCCCTCGGCGGGGCGGACCGATACGCAGTATTTT. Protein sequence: CASSIETPSAGRTDTQYF.

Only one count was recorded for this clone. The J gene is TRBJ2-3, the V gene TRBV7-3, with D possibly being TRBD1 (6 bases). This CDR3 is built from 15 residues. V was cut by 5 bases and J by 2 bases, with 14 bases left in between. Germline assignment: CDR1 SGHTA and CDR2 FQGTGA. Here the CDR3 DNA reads TGTGCCAGCAGCGCCACAGGGACCCTCACAGATACGCAGTATTTT. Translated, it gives CASSATGTLTDTQYF.

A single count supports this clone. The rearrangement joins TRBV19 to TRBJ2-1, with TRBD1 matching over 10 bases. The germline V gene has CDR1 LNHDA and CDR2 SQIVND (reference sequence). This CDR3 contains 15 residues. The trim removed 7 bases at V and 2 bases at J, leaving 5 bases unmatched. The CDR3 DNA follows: TGTGCCAGTACAATGGACAGGGGGGCCTACAATGAGCAGTTCTTC. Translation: CASTMDRGAYNEQFF.

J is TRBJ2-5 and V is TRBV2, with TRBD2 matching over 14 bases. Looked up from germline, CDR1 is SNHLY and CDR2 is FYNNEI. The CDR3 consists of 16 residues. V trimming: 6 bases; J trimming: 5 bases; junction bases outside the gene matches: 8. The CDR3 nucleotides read TGTGCCAGCAGCCAGCGACTAGCGGGGGGGTATGAGACCCAGTACTTC. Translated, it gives CASSQRLAGGYETQYF.

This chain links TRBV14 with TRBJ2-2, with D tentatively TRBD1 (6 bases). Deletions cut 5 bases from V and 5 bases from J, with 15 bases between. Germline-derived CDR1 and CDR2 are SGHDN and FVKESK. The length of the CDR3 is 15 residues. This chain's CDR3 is CASSLQGFRTGELFF. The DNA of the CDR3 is TGTGCCAGCAGCTTACAGGGTTTTCGGACCGGGGAGCTGTTTTTT.

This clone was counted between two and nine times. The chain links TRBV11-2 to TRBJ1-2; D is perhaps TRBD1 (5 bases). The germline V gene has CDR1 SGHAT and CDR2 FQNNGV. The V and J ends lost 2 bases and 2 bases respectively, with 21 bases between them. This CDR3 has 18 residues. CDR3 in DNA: TGTGCCAGCAGCTTATCCCGCGGTCAGACGGGGGGAAACTATGGCTACACCTTC. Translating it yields CASSLSRGQTGGNYGYTF.

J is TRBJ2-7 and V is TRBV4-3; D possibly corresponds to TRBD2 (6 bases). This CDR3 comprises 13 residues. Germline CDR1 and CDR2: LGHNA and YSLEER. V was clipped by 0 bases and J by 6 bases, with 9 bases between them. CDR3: CASSQDGGSEQYF. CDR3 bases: TGCGCCAGCAGCCAAGATGGAGGGTCCGAGCAGTACTTC.

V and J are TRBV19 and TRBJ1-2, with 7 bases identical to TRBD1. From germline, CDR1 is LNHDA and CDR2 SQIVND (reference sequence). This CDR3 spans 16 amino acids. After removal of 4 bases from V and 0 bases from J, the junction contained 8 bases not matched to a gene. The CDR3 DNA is TGTGCCAGTAGTAAGACAGGGCGGTGGGCTAACTATGGCTACACCTTC. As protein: CASSKTGRWANYGYTF.

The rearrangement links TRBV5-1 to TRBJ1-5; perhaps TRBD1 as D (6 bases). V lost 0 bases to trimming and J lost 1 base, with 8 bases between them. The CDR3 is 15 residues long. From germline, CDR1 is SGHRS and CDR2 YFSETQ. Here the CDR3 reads CASSLDTGSNQPQHF. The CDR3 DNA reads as TGCGCCAGCAGCTTGGACACAGGGAGCAATCAGCCCCAGCATTTT.

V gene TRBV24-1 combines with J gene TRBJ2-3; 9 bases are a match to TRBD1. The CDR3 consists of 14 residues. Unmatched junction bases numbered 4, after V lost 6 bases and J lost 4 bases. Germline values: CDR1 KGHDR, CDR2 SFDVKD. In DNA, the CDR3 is TGTGCCACCAGTCAAACAGGGGGCGCAGATACGCAGTATTTT. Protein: CATSQTGGADTQYF.

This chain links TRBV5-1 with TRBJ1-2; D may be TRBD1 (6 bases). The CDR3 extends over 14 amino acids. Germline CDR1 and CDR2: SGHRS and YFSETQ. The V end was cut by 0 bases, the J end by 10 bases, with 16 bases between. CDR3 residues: CASSLEVSRGPYTF. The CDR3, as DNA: TGCGCCAGCAGCTTGGAGGTTAGCAGGGGCCCCTACACCTTC.

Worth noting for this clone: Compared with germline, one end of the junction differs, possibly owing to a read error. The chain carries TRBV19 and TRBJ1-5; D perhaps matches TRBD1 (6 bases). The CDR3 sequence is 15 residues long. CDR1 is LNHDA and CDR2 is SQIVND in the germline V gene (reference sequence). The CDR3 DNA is TGTGCCAGTGAAGATCCCAGGGGCCTAAATCAGCCCCAACATTTT. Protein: CASEDPRGLNQPQHF.

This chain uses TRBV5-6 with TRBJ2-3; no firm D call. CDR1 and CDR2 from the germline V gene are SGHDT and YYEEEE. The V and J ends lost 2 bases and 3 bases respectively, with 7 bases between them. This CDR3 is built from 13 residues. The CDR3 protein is CASSFRATDTQYF. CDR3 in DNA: TGTGCCAGCAGCTTCCGAGCGACAGATACGCAGTATTTT.

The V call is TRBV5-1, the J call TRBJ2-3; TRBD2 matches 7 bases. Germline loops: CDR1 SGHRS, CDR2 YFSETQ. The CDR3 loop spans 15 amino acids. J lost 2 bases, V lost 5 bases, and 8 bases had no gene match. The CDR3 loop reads CASRSSGAPTDTQYF. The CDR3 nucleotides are TGCGCCAGCAGATCCAGCGGGGCCCCCACAGATACGCAGTATTTT.

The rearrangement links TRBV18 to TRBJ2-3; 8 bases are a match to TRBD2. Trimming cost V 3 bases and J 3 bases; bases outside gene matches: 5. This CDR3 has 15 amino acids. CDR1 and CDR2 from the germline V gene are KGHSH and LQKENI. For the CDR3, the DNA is TGTGCCAGCTCACCGGGCGGGGGGCCTACAGATACGCAGTATTTT. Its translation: CASSPGGGPTDTQYF. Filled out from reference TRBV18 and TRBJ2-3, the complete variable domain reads NAGVMQNPRHLVRRRGQEARLRCSPMKGHSHVYWYRQLPEEGLKFMVYLQKENIIDESGMPKERFSAEFPKEGPSILRIQQVVRGDSAAYFCASSPGGGPTDTQYFGPGTRLTVL.

DNA of the CDR3: TGTGCCTGGAGTGCACACATCCCAAGCACAGATACGCAGTATTTT. This sequence encodes CAWSAHIPSTDTQYF. V gene TRBV30 combines with J gene TRBJ2-3; D call uncertain. The CDR3 spans 15 residues. Germline V gene data show CDR1 as GTSNPN and CDR2 as SVGIG (reference sequence). Trimming took 1 base from V and 0 from J, leaving 11 bases between them.

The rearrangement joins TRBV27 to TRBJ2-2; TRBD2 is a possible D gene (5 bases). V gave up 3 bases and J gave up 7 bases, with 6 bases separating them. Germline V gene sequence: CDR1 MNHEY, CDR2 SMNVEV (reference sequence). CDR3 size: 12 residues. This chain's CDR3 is CASSFGGGELFF. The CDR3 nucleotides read TGTGCCAGCAGTTTCGGAGGCGGGGAGCTGTTTTTT.